These 19 T cell receptor beta chains came from one sample sequenced in a study of identical twins. TCRdb passed the 5' RACE reads through MiXCR, listing each CDR3 protein once. The sample contains roughly 700,000 distinct CDR3 sequences, 8.6% of which appear only once. These same records also appear under a second study, on yellow fever vaccine responses in identical twins.

Sequencing used PBMCs. The receptors come from a woman younger than 35 in good health.

This clonotype has more than one count but fewer than ten. The V and J genes are TRBV29-1 and TRBJ2-5; 11 nucleotides agree with TRBD2. The junction had 17 bases not matched to a gene; V was cut back by 6 bases and J by 5 bases. The CDR3 loop spans 17 amino acids. CDR1 is SQVTM, CDR2 ANQGSEA, per germline. The CDR3 DNA is TGCAGCGTGACGGGGACTAGCGGAGCCCCCGTCCCGGAGACCCAGTACTTC. Translation: CSVTGTSGAPVPETQYF.

V gene TRBV20-1 combines with J gene TRBJ2-7, with D possibly being TRBD1 (6 bases). The germline CDR1 and CDR2 sequences are DFQATT and SNEGSKA (reference sequence). CDR3 length: 15 residues. V was shortened by 6 bases and J by 4 bases, with 22 bases between the two germline ends. This CDR3 reads CSAPQVDREIYEQYF. Written as DNA, the CDR3 is TGCAGTGCCCCCCAAGTGGACAGAGAGATTTACGAGCAGTACTTC.

Details on this clonotype: No conserved phenylalanine or tryptophan ends this CDR3, so it is likely a read error. The J gene is TRBJ2-7, the V gene TRBV6-1; 8 bases map to TRBD1. Germline CDR1 is MNHNS and CDR2 is SASEGT. The CDR3 length is 15 residues. The ends lost 7 bases at V and 3 bases at J; junction bases unmatched: 11. The CDR3 reads CASTPSTGALYEQYC. CDR3 nucleotides: TGTGCCAGCACTCCTTCGACAGGGGCACTCTACGAGCAGTACTGC.

Ten or more counts support this clonotype. The V gene is TRBV29-1, the J gene TRBJ2-6; D not resolved. The germline gives CDR1 SQVTM, CDR2 ANQGSEA. V lost 4 bases and J 2 bases, leaving 9 bases between the germline ends. The CDR3 loop spans 14 amino acids. CDR3 protein: CSVVAGAGANVLTF. The CDR3 DNA reads as TGCAGCGTTGTCGCTGGGGCTGGGGCCAACGTCCTGACTTTC.

The CDR3 is CAISEVTGKTSYEQYF. CDR3 bases: TGTGCCATCAGTGAGGTAACAGGGAAAACCTCCTACGAGCAGTACTTC. The chain carries TRBV10-3 and TRBJ2-7, with D perhaps TRBD1 (6 bases). Germline V CDR1 and CDR2: ENHRY, SYGVKD. There are 16 residues in the CDR3. V shed 2 bases and J shed 0 bases, with 14 bases lying between them.

This clonotype occurred many times. The chain has TRBV6-2 or TRBV6-3 and TRBJ2-1; D may be TRBD1 (5 bases). Germline values: CDR1 MNHEY, CDR2 SVGEGT. The CDR3 consists of 14 residues. The V and J ends lost 4 bases and 4 bases respectively, with 11 bases between them. The CDR3 is CASSLLGAYNEQFF. CDR3 in DNA: TGTGCCAGCAGTTTGTTAGGGGCGTACAATGAGCAGTTCTTC.

This clonotype was detected only a few times. This chain links TRBV7-2 with TRBJ2-1; TRBD2 agrees at 8 bases. The trim removed 4 bases at V and 6 bases at J, leaving 11 bases unmatched. The CDR3 covers 16 residues. Germline CDR1 and CDR2: SGHTA and FQGNSA. Written as DNA, the CDR3 is TGTGCCAGCAGCTCAGAGGGGACTAGTTGGGGCAATGAGCAGTTCTTC. It is translated as CASSSEGTSWGNEQFF.

This clonotype has more than one count but fewer than ten. This rearrangement joins TRBV5-1 to TRBJ2-5, with 7 bases fitting TRBD1. Trimming removed 7 bases from V and 2 bases from J; junction bases left unmatched: 5. The CDR3 has 13 amino acids. Germline loops: CDR1 SGHRS, CDR2 YFSETQ. The CDR3 here is CASGTTGQETQYF. Here the CDR3 DNA reads TGCGCCAGCGGAACGACAGGGCAAGAGACCCAGTACTTC.

V and J are TRBV5-5 and TRBJ2-5; D remains ambiguous. The CDR3 is made up of 13 amino acids. Germline loops: CDR1 SGHKS, CDR2 YYEKEE (reference sequence). V gave up 5 bases and J gave up 1 base, with 9 bases separating them. CDR3 coding DNA: TGTGCCAGCAGTGGCGTCTTCCAAGAGACCCAGTACTTC. It translates to CASSGVFQETQYF. Full variable domain (outside the CDR3, taken from reference TRBV5-5 and TRBJ2-5): DAGVTQSPTHLIKTRGQQVTLRCSPISGHKSVSWYQQVLGQGPQFIFQYYEKEERGRGNFPDRFSARQFPNYSSELNVNALLLGDSALYLCASSGVFQETQYFGPGTRLLVL.

This clonotype was recorded a few times. The chain couples TRBV5-1 to TRBJ2-2, with D tentatively TRBD1 (6 bases). This CDR3 is 17 amino acids long. The germline CDR1 and CDR2 sequences are SGHRS and YFSETQ. V shed 4 bases and J shed 2 bases, with 18 bases lying between them. The DNA for the CDR3 is TGCGCCAGCAGCCCGATCCTGGGACAACGAAACACCGGGGAGCTGTTTTTT. Amino acids: CASSPILGQRNTGELFF.

This clonotype was picked up a small number of times. This rearrangement joins TRBV25-1 to TRBJ2-7, with 8 bases matching TRBD1. This CDR3 has 16 residues. V shed 3 bases, J shed 2 bases, and the junction held 9 bases outside the gene matches. Germline V gene data show CDR1 as MGHDK and CDR2 as SYGVNS. The CDR3 nucleotides read TGTGCCAGCAGTGAGGTGGACAGGGACACTACCTACGAGCAGTACTTC. Protein sequence: CASSEVDRDTTYEQYF.

This clonotype came up many times. This chain uses TRBV12-3 or TRBV12-4 with TRBJ1-1; D gene uncertain. V dropped 4 bases and J dropped 0 bases, with 9 bases sitting between them. This CDR3 region has 14 residues. CDR3: CASSSGTLNTEAFF. In nucleotides, the CDR3 is TGTGCCAGCAGTTCCGGCACCCTGAACACTGAAGCTTTCTTT.

This clonotype was observed at least ten times. This chain joins TRBV12-3 or TRBV12-4 and TRBJ1-2, with no clear D. The V gene lost 3 bases and the J gene lost 3 bases, with 5 bases spanning the gap. This CDR3 region has 12 residues. The CDR3 DNA reads TGTGCCAGCAGTTTTTCTGACTATGGCTACACCTTC. It is translated as CASSFSDYGYTF.

In this sample, this clonotype turned up a few times. Written as DNA, the CDR3 is TGTGCCAGCAGCTTGGGCCCTCGTAGCACAGATACGCAGTATTTT. Translating it yields CASSLGPRSTDTQYF. The chain recombines TRBV5-6 with TRBJ2-3; D is undetermined. The CDR3 is 15 amino acids. From germline, CDR1 is SGHDT and CDR2 YYEEEE. The ends were cut back, 0 bases at V and 0 bases at J, with 8 bases in the middle.

This clonotype has a handful of counts. The chain is built from TRBV5-1 and TRBJ1-6; TRBD1 matches at 9 bases. There are 14 residues in the CDR3. The junction had 1 base not matched to a gene; V was cut back by 3 bases and J by 6 bases. The germline gives CDR1 SGHRS, CDR2 YFSETQ. The DNA for the CDR3 is TGCGCCAGCAGCTGGGGACAGGGTAATTCACCCCTCCACTTT. Protein product: CASSWGQGNSPLHF.

Only a few counts were recorded for this clonotype. The rearrangement uses TRBV4-1 and TRBJ2-7, with a tentative D call TRBD1 (5 bases). The germline V gene has CDR1 MGHRA and CDR2 YSYEKL. Between the trimmed V and J ends, which lost 3 bases and 2 bases, there was a span of 17 bases. The CDR3 runs 16 residues. CDR3 coding DNA: TGCGCCAGCAGCCACGCTTTCCTTGACAGCGCCTACGAGCAGTACTTC. It translates to CASSHAFLDSAYEQYF.

The J gene is TRBJ2-1, the V gene TRBV9; the D gene is possibly TRBD2 (7 bases). Germline-derived CDR1 and CDR2 are SGDLS and YYNGEE. V dropped 5 bases and J dropped 7 bases, with 19 bases sitting between them. This CDR3 comprises 15 residues. As DNA, the CDR3 is TGTGCCAGCAGTGGTGGGACTACTAGGGGGAATGAGCAGTTCTTC. This gives the protein CASSGGTTRGNEQFF.

This clonotype was recorded a few times. At one of its ends the junction is not consistent with the germline gene, which may arise from a read error. The chain uses TRBV24-1 and TRBJ2-1; 8 bases line up with TRBD1. The CDR3 runs to 14 residues. The germline V gene has CDR1 KGHDR and CDR2 SFDVKD. The CDR3 loop reads CATSESTGANEHFF. Here the CDR3 DNA reads TGTGCCACCAGTGAATCGACAGGGGCCAATGAGCACTTCTTC.

This clonotype has at least ten counts. The V gene is TRBV6-2 or TRBV6-3, the J gene TRBJ2-7; TRBD1 aligns across 8 bases. The V gene's germline CDR1 is MNHEY and CDR2 SVGEGT. This CDR3 comprises 14 residues. V was pared by 6 bases and J by 5 bases, with 9 bases of the junction left unmatched. CDR3 in amino acids: CASSPRTGSHEQYF. The CDR3 nucleotides read TGTGCCAGCAGCCCGAGGACAGGGTCCCACGAGCAGTACTTC.